This passage covers 32 T cell receptor beta chains from one sample sequenced in a study of blood T cell repertoires in COVID-19. TCRdb's copy holds only in-frame clones and misses some; the assay was immunoSEQ multiplex PCR. The sample has 400,000 to 500,000 clones; 88% are singletons. Sequenced material: PBMCs or T cells enriched from blood (not recorded which). The origin of the receptors is a woman aged 40 to 49 who had recovered from COVID-19.

This clone was picked up one time. The chain couples TRBV4-3 to TRBJ1-3, with D unresolved. V shed 0 bases and J shed 2 bases, with 8 bases lying between them. This CDR3 has 15 amino acids. Germline V gives CDR1 LGHNA, CDR2 YSLEER. DNA of the CDR3: TGCGCCAGCAGCCAAGATCAGGCAACTGGAAACACCATATATTTT. This sequence encodes CASSQDQATGNTIYF.

In its sample, this clone was seen a few times. The chain recombines TRBV29-1 with TRBJ1-1; D is ambiguous. Germline values: CDR1 SQVTM, CDR2 ANQGSEA. The CDR3 length is 14 residues. Trimming took 0 bases from V and 1 from J, leaving 9 bases between them. The CDR3 is CSVEDWRENTEAFF. CDR3 DNA sequence: TGCAGCGTTGAAGACTGGCGGGAGAACACTGAAGCTTTCTTT.

V is TRBV7-2 and J is TRBJ1-5; 10 nucleotides align to TRBD1. V gave up 0 bases and J gave up 5 bases; unmatched junction bases: 4. Germline assignment: CDR1 SGHTA and CDR2 FQGNSA. The CDR3 covers 16 residues. CDR3 sequence (DNA): TGTGCCAGCAGCTTAGCGGGGACAGGGGTTTATCAGCCCCAGCATTTT. Protein sequence: CASSLAGTGVYQPQHF.

This clone was detected a few times. This chain links TRBV7-9 with TRBJ2-1, with D maybe TRBD1 (6 bases). V shed 5 bases and J shed 4 bases, with 21 bases lying between them. CDR1 and CDR2 from the germline V gene are SEHNR and FQNEAQ (reference sequence). The CDR3 is 17 residues long. Here the CDR3 DNA reads TGTGCCAGCAGCACCCTATACGGACAGAACCCTTACAATGAGCAGTTCTTC. Its translation is CASSTLYGQNPYNEQFF.

The chain uses TRBV29-1 and TRBJ2-2, with D hard to call. CDR3 size: 14 residues. Germline V CDR1 and CDR2: SQVTM, ANQGSEA. Trimming removed 5 bases from V and 3 bases from J, with 13 bases in between. This CDR3 reads CSVRPQPYTGELFF. DNA for the CDR3: TGCAGCGTTCGCCCACAGCCTTACACCGGGGAGCTGTTTTTT.

The V and J genes are TRBV10-2 and TRBJ1-1; D is ambiguous. Germline CDR1 reads WSHSY; CDR2 reads SAAADI. The V end was cut by 6 bases, the J end by 1 base, with 9 bases between. The CDR3 length is 13 residues. CDR3 coding DNA: TGCGCCAGCAGGGAAACAGCGAACACTGAAGCTTTCTTT. Residues: CASRETANTEAFF.

The chain couples TRBV18 to TRBJ1-5; D gene ambiguous. Germline assignment: CDR1 KGHSH and CDR2 LQKENI. This CDR3 is 15 amino acids long. V lost 0 bases, J lost 3 bases, and 9 bases lay in between. CDR3 loop: CASSPPAGYNQPQHF. CDR3 DNA sequence: TGTGCCAGCTCACCACCCGCGGGGTACAATCAGCCCCAGCATTTT. The full variable domain, with the rest looked up from reference TRBV18 and TRBJ1-5, is NAGVMQNPRHLVRRRGQEARLRCSPMKGHSHVYWYRQLPEEGLKFMVYLQKENIIDESGMPKERFSAEFPKEGPSILRIQQVVRGDSAAYFCASSPPAGYNQPQHFGDGTRLSIL.

V usage is TRBV14 and J usage is TRBJ2-7, with 11 bases lining up with TRBD2. Germline CDR1 SGHDN, CDR2 FVKESK. CDR3 length equals 16 residues. The trim removed 1 base at V and 0 bases at J, leaving 2 bases unmatched. CDR3 sequence: CASSQALAGDSYEQYF. The DNA for the CDR3 is TGTGCCAGCAGCCAAGCACTAGCGGGAGACTCCTACGAGCAGTACTTC.

The rearrangement uses TRBV11-2 and TRBJ2-1, with D unresolved. The CDR3 contains 13 residues. V was trimmed by 1 base and J by 4 bases, leaving 5 bases between them. Looked up from germline, CDR1 is SGHAT and CDR2 is FQNNGV. CDR3 DNA: TGTGCCAGCAGCTTAGGGGCATACAATGAGCAGTTCTTC. It is translated as CASSLGAYNEQFF.

The chain recombines TRBV7-2 with TRBJ2-1; 11 bases are a match to TRBD2. V was pared by 1 base and J by 6 bases, with 11 bases of the junction left unmatched. Per germline, CDR1 SGHTA and CDR2 FQGNSA. CDR3 length equals 18 residues. The CDR3 DNA reads TGTGCCAGCAGCTTAGTCGCACTAGCGGGAGTAATTCGCAATGAGCAGTTCTTC. This translates into CASSLVALAGVIRNEQFF.

Concerning this clone: Other DNA sequences in the same sample also yield this CDR3. The DNA of the CDR3 is TGCGCCAGCAGCTTGTCGACTAGCGGAGCCAGAGATGAGCAGTTCTTC. It yields the protein CASSLSTSGARDEQFF. J is TRBJ2-1 and V is TRBV10-2; 9 bases map to TRBD2. The junction had 14 bases not matched to a gene; V was cut back by 6 bases and J by 8 bases. The CDR3 has 16 residues. The germline V gene encodes CDR1 WSHSY and CDR2 SAAADI.

The rearrangement joins TRBV10-1 to TRBJ2-1, with 9 bases identical to TRBD2. The V and J ends lost 5 bases and 6 bases, in that order; junction bases with no gene match: 8. There are 15 residues in the CDR3. Germline V lookup: CDR1 WNHNN, CDR2 SYGVQD (reference sequence). Here the CDR3 DNA reads TGCGCCAGCAGTTCGACTAGCGGAGCGTTCAATGAGCAGTTCTTC. Amino acids: CASSSTSGAFNEQFF.

The chain has TRBV29-1 and TRBJ2-1, with 9 bases fitting TRBD2. Trimming cost V 5 bases and J 2 bases; bases outside gene matches: 13. CDR1 is SQVTM and CDR2 is ANQGSEA in the germline V gene. The CDR3 covers 17 residues. CDR3 DNA sequence: TGCAGCGTTCGGACTAGCGAAACTAGGGCTCCCTACAATGAGCAGTTCTTC. This sequence encodes CSVRTSETRAPYNEQFF.

V and J are TRBV24-1 and TRBJ1-2, with 7 positions matching TRBD1. J lost 1 base, V lost 3 bases, and 4 bases had no gene match. There are 15 residues in the CDR3. Germline assignment: CDR1 KGHDR and CDR2 SFDVKD. CDR3 loop: CATSDAGQVNYGYTF. CDR3 DNA sequence: TGTGCCACCAGTGATGCAGGACAGGTTAACTATGGCTACACCTTC.

V and J are TRBV7-2 and TRBJ2-7; 7 bases map to TRBD2. The V segment lost 4 bases and the J segment 6 bases; nucleotides outside the gene matches: 18. Germline CDR1 reads SGHTA; CDR2 reads FQGNSA. The CDR3 loop spans 17 amino acids. CDR3 in amino acids: CASSSKGATGGFSEQYF. CDR3 nucleotides: TGTGCCAGCAGCTCAAAGGGAGCCACGGGAGGATTCTCCGAGCAGTACTTC.

This clone was observed a single time. The sample holds other DNA sequences that translate to the same CDR3. The chain carries TRBV27 and TRBJ2-2; 8 bases are shared with TRBD1. The trim removed 0 bases at V and 5 bases at J, leaving 2 bases unmatched. The CDR3 sequence is 15 residues long. Germline values: CDR1 MNHEY, CDR2 SMNVEV (reference sequence). CDR3 sequence: CASSLSRQGTGELFF. CDR3 in DNA: TGTGCCAGCAGTTTATCACGACAGGGGACCGGGGAGCTGTTTTTT.

J is TRBJ1-3 and V is TRBV29-1; 7 bases map to TRBD1. The CDR3 consists of 14 residues. V lost 4 bases and J lost 4; bases outside the gene matches: 7. The germline V gene has CDR1 SQVTM and CDR2 ANQGSEA. CDR3 sequence: CSVGQGLSGNTIYF. The CDR3 DNA sequence: TGCAGCGTTGGACAGGGCCTCTCCGGAAACACCATATATTTT.

In this sample, this clone turned up once. The chain links TRBV7-2 to TRBJ2-1; D not resolved. The CDR3 runs 15 residues. The V gene's germline CDR1 is SGHTA and CDR2 FQGNSA. The ends were cut back, 4 bases at V and 0 bases at J, with 10 bases in the middle. The CDR3 DNA reads TGTGCCAGCAGCTGGGCGACGAGCTCCTACAATGAGCAGTTCTTC. It encodes CASSWATSSYNEQFF.

The J gene is TRBJ2-7, the V gene TRBV5-8; TRBD1 might be the D (7 bases). The length of the CDR3 is 14 residues. CDR1 and CDR2 (germline): SGHTS, YDEGEE. V shed 4 bases and J shed 4 bases, with 15 bases lying between them. The DNA for the CDR3 is TGTGCCAGCAGCGTGACAGGGACTGGTTACGAGCAGTACTTC. Translation gives CASSVTGTGYEQYF.

DNA for the CDR3: TGTGCCAGCAGCCCCACTAGCGCAGATACGCAGTATTTT. It specifies CASSPTSADTQYF. The genes are TRBV7-2 and TRBJ2-3, with 7 bases matching TRBD2. The germline V gene encodes CDR1 SGHTA and CDR2 FQGNSA. V trimming: 5 bases; J trimming: 4 bases; junction bases outside the gene matches: 3. CDR3 length: 13 residues.

The genes are TRBV5-1 and TRBJ1-4; D call uncertain. CDR1 SGHRS and CDR2 YFSETQ come from the germline V gene. Trimming removed 4 bases at V and 8 bases at J, with 18 bases between. The CDR3 sequence is 15 residues long. The CDR3 is CASSRDPSVAEKLFF. The CDR3 DNA reads TGCGCCAGCAGCCGTGACCCTAGTGTGGCCGAAAAACTGTTTTTT.

Here the CDR3 reads CSVGRQSPGEAFF. CDR3 DNA: TGCAGCGTCGGTCGACAGTCTCCAGGAGAAGCTTTCTTT. The chain combines TRBV29-1 with TRBJ1-1, with D possibly TRBD1 on 5 matching bases. V was cut by 6 bases and J by 8 bases, with 19 bases left in between. The CDR3 loop spans 13 amino acids. The germline CDR1 and CDR2 sequences are SQVTM and ANQGSEA.

This clone appeared a few times. The gene calls are TRBV11-2 and TRBJ1-3; D unresolved. With 0 bases removed from V and 5 bases from J, the gap between germline ends came to 5 bases. Germline V gene sequence: CDR1 SGHAT, CDR2 FQNNGV. This CDR3 is built from 13 residues. Here the CDR3 reads CASSLDFRNTIYF. The CDR3 nucleotides read TGTGCCAGCAGCTTAGATTTTAGAAACACCATATATTTT.

The rearrangement joins TRBV6-5 to TRBJ1-1; D possibly corresponds to TRBD1 (5 bases). There are 13 residues in the CDR3. Trimming shortened V by 2 bases and J by 10 bases, and 14 bases separated the two germline ends. Per the germline V gene, CDR1 is MNHEY and CDR2 is SVGAGI. The chain's CDR3 is CASSYEGADVAFF. The CDR3 DNA reads TGTGCCAGCAGTTACGAAGGGGCAGACGTAGCTTTCTTT.

This chain joins TRBV7-2 and TRBJ2-3; tentatively, D is TRBD2 (6 bases). V was cut by 5 bases and J by 0 bases, with 18 bases left in between. The CDR3 length is 17 residues. The germline CDR1 and CDR2 sequences are SGHTA and FQGNSA. The CDR3 loop reads CASSPISGKYSTDTQYF. The DNA of the CDR3 is TGTGCCAGCAGCCCAATTAGCGGAAAATATAGCACAGATACGCAGTATTTT. Complete variable domain (other parts from reference TRBV7-2 and TRBJ2-3): GAGVSQSPSNKVTEKGKDVELRCDPISGHTALYWYRQSLGQGLEFLIYFQGNSAPDKSGLPSDRFSAERTGGSVSTLTIQRTQQEDSAVYLCASSPISGKYSTDTQYFGPGTRLTVL.

The V call is TRBV4-3, the J call TRBJ2-7; TRBD2 is a possible D gene (5 bases). CDR1 LGHNA and CDR2 YSLEER come from the germline V gene. V lost 1 base to trimming and J lost 2 bases, with 15 bases between them. The CDR3 spans 16 residues. The CDR3 DNA sequence: TGCGCCAGCAGCCAAGGAGCTGGACTGGCTCCCTACGAGCAGTACTTC. Protein: CASSQGAGLAPYEQYF.

The chain uses TRBV5-4 and TRBJ2-2; D possibly corresponds to TRBD1 (5 bases). CDR3 length: 13 amino acids. CDR1 is SGHNT, CDR2 YYREEE, per germline (reference sequence). With 4 bases removed from V and 6 bases from J, the gap between germline ends came to 10 bases. For the CDR3, the DNA is TGTGCCAGCAGCCTCAGGGATCCCGGGGAGCTGTTTTTT. This codes for CASSLRDPGELFF.

The J gene is TRBJ2-7, the V gene TRBV29-1; 10 nucleotides agree with TRBD2. In germline, CDR1 is SQVTM, CDR2 ANQGSEA. J lost 1 base, V lost 2 bases, and 5 bases had no gene match. This CDR3 has 15 amino acids. CDR3: CSVEPSSGRSYEQYF. Written as DNA, the CDR3 is TGCAGCGTTGAACCGTCTAGCGGGAGATCCTACGAGCAGTACTTC.

The chain combines TRBV12-3 or TRBV12-4 with TRBJ2-7; a possible D gene is TRBD2 (7 bases). The CDR3 is 12 amino acids. V dropped 5 bases and J dropped 5 bases, with 10 bases sitting between them. CDR3 protein: CASSRGGDEQYF. The CDR3 DNA is TGTGCCAGCAGTAGGGGGGGGGACGAGCAGTACTTC.

The sample holds a few counts of this clone. This specimen includes other DNA sequences encoding the same CDR3. The rearrangement uses TRBV25-1 and TRBJ2-1; 7 bases line up with TRBD2. CDR1 is MGHDK and CDR2 is SYGVNS in the germline V gene. V gave up 4 bases and J gave up 0 bases; unmatched junction bases: 3. The CDR3 contains 15 residues. The CDR3 nucleotides are TGTGCCAGCAGTGGGCGGGGGAGCTCCTACAATGAGCAGTTCTTC. Translated, it gives CASSGRGSSYNEQFF. The entire variable domain, with the rest obtained from reference TRBV25-1 and TRBJ2-1, is as follows: EADIYQTPRYLVIGTGKKITLECSQTMGHDKMYWYQQDPGMELHLIHYSYGVNSTEKGDLSSESTVSRIRTEHFPLTLESARPSHTSQYLCASSGRGSSYNEQFFGPGTRLTVL.

As concerns this clone: Different DNA sequences within this sample yield the same CDR3. The J gene is TRBJ1-1, the V gene TRBV5-6, with D hard to call. Germline V gene data show CDR1 as SGHDT and CDR2 as YYEEEE. Trimming left V 0 bases short and J 2 bases short, with 8 bases between. This CDR3 has 14 residues. CDR3: CASSLGRSNTEAFF. In nucleotides, the CDR3 is TGTGCCAGCAGCTTGGGCAGATCCAACACTGAAGCTTTCTTT.

This chain connects TRBV7-9 to TRBJ1-2; D ambiguous. Germline V CDR1 and CDR2: SEHNR, FQNEAQ (reference sequence). V lost 3 bases and J 3 bases, leaving 5 bases between the germline ends. The CDR3 is made up of 12 amino acids. The CDR3 DNA reads as TGTGCCAGCAGCTTCACAGACTATGGCTACACCTTC. Translation: CASSFTDYGYTF.